This T cell receptor (beta chain) was retrieved from a study of metastatic and nonmetastatic thyroid tumors (dated by TCRdb to about 2020). With respect to the entire study: Repertoires from peripheral blood and from tumor or nodule tissue samples of malignant and benign thyroid patients were compared. Results the study describes overall, beyond this receptor: In both blood and tumor samples, malignant tumors were reported to have significantly higher TCR beta diversity than benign nodules.

None of the patients had been given any treatment before thyroid surgery. The study retrospectively analysed patient clinical samples collected from about 2012 to 2018 using T-cell receptor beta sequencing. Receptor amplification or capture employed PCR. Reads for this sample came from an Illumina HiSeq 4000. High-throughput sequencing was used to profile the TCR beta-chain CDR3 region of every patient. Regarding the original processing steps: CDR3 differences across clinicopathological groups were used to build a classifier for discriminating distant-metastatic papillary thyroid cancer patients. The Shannon index was used to assess repertoire diversity, and the Morisita-Horn index was used to assess tumor-blood repertoire similarity. TCRdb applied fastp at Q25 and MiXCR to the public reads, then kept only in-frame beta chains. None of the V and J calls come from the authors' own analysis; TCRdb made them. In all, the sample holds approximately 30,000 clones, and approximately 29% of those were seen once. The ten most abundant clones make up 32% of the sample.

This clone was counted at least ten times. Its antigen remains undetermined. No much larger clone exists at a distance of one base, and base qualities are not known. V is pared back by 4 bases and J by 2 bases, with 13 bases lying between the germline termini. CDR1 MNHNS and CDR2 SASEGT are derived from the germline V gene. The CDR3 contains 15 residues, cysteine and phenylalanine counted. Solely the CDR3 DNA is kept, with 45 bases framed from the first base. Recombination joined TRBV6-1 with TRBJ2-3; the D gene cannot be resolved beyond TRBD1 or TRBD2, each matching 5 bases. The sequenced material came from blood. This sequence was found in a female donor with papillary thyroid cancer or a benign thyroid nodule (not recorded which). Some clones in this sample may be carry-over from other donors' samples. The DNA sequence is TGTGCCAGCAGTGGCAGGGACGGACACACAGATACGCAGTATTTT. Translated, it reads CASSGRDGHTDTQYF.